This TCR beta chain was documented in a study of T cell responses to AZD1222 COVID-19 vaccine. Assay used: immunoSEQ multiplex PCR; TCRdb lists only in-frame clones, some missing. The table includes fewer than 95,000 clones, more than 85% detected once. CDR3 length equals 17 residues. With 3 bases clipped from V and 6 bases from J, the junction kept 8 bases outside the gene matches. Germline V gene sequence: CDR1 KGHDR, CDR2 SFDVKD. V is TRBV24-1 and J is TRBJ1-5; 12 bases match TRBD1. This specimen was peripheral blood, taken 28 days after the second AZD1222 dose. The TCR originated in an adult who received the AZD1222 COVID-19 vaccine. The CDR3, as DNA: TGTGCCACCAGTGATCCCGGGACAGGGGGCGGCGGTCAGCCCCAGCATTTT. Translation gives CATSDPGTGGGGQPQHF.